Following are 2 T cell receptor beta chains from one sample sequenced in a study of OX40 agonist ivuxolimab in advanced cancers. Only in-frame clones appear in the TCRdb table, and some are missing; sequencing was by immunoSEQ multiplex PCR. The sample lists tens of thousands of clones; approximately 91% were seen once. The specimen comprised CD4+ or CD8+ T cells sorted from blood, sampled in a trial of the OX40 agonist ivuxolimab. The receptors were sampled from an adult with an advanced solid tumor such as melanoma, head and neck, liver or kidney cancer.

The chain uses TRBV11-2 and TRBJ2-3, with D possibly matching TRBD1 (5 bases). The CDR3 has 15 residues. V was trimmed by 2 bases and J by 2 bases, leaving 11 bases between them. The germline gives CDR1 SGHAT, CDR2 FQNNGV. CDR3 in amino acids: CASSLRGTSTDTQYF. For the CDR3, the DNA is TGTGCCAGCAGCTTAAGGGGCACGTCCACAGATACGCAGTATTTT.

The rearrangement uses TRBV19 and TRBJ2-3; TRBD2 matches 7 bases. V lost 2 bases to trimming and J lost 1 base; unmatched junction nucleotides: 3. In germline, CDR1 is LNHDA, CDR2 SQIVND (reference sequence). The CDR3 is 15 amino acids. Here the CDR3 DNA reads TGTGCCAGTAGTATATTTGCGGGAGGCACAGATACGCAGTATTTT. Translating gives CASSIFAGGTDTQYF.